A single sample is the source of the 9 T cell receptor beta chains below, sequenced in a study of T-cell reconstitution after alpha-beta-depleted transplantation in children. TCRbeta library preparation incorporated unique molecular identifiers. Via MiXCR, TCRdb re-called the PCR reads, giving one row per CDR3 protein. The repertoire holds under 250,000 distinct CDR3 sequences, with 20% to 30% as singletons. The input for sequencing was PBMCs, mostly from graft donor cells, taken 360 days after TCRalphabeta/CD19-depleted stem cell transplant. The receptors were gathered from a female patient aged 2-15 years who had a stem cell transplant for congenital amegakaryocytic thrombocytopenia, so the T cells may come from the graft donor.

The J gene is TRBJ2-7, the V gene TRBV6-6, with unresolved D. V dropped 8 bases and J dropped 1 base, with 12 bases sitting between them. The CDR3 length is 13 residues. Germline V gene data show CDR1 as MNHNY and CDR2 as SVGAGI (reference sequence). CDR3 sequence (DNA): TGTGCCAGCGGCCAAACGGAATCCTACGAGCAGTACTTC. This translates into CASGQTESYEQYF.

This clonotype occurred many times. The V and J genes are TRBV5-1 and TRBJ2-5; TRBD1 matches 8 bases. CDR3 length equals 15 residues. The J segment lost 5 bases and the V segment lost 1 base, leaving 7 bases of the junction unmatched. Germline V gives CDR1 SGHRS, CDR2 YFSETQ. CDR3 sequence: CASSLRTGPYETQYF. CDR3 in DNA: TGCGCCAGCAGCTTGAGGACAGGGCCCTACGAGACCCAGTACTTC. Using reference TRBV5-1 and TRBJ2-5 for the parts outside the CDR3, the full variable domain is KAGVTQTPRYLIKTRGQQVTLSCSPISGHRSVSWYQQTPGQGLQFLFEYFSETQRNKGNFPGRFSGRQFSNSRSEMNVSTLELGDSALYLCASSLRTGPYETQYFGPGTRLLVL.

The sample holds many counts of this clonotype. The chain couples TRBV12-3 or TRBV12-4 to TRBJ2-2; TRBD1 might be the D (6 bases). Trimming shortened V by 7 bases and J by 5 bases, and 14 bases separated the two germline ends. This CDR3 contains 14 residues. In DNA, the CDR3 is TGTGCCAGCATTTCGCAGGGGATAACCGGGGAGCTGTTTTTT. Encoded protein: CASISQGITGELFF.

The chain links TRBV10-2 to TRBJ2-1; 11 nucleotides match TRBD2. CDR1 is WSHSY and CDR2 is SAAADI in the germline V gene. This CDR3 has 18 residues. The V gene end was trimmed by 7 bases and the J gene end by 6 bases; junction bases not matched to a gene: 17. CDR3 DNA: TGCGCCAGCACCCTGTCCGTTCTAGCGGGGGGCGCGTCCAATGAGCAGTTCTTC. This codes for CASTLSVLAGGASNEQFF.

There are a few counts of this clonotype. J is TRBJ2-1 and V is TRBV5-1, with 8 bases aligning to TRBD1. CDR1 SGHRS and CDR2 YFSETQ come from the germline V gene. This CDR3 contains 15 residues. V lost 6 bases, J lost 2 bases, and 7 bases stayed unmatched. The CDR3 loop is CASNRGQGAYNEQFF. The DNA for the CDR3 is TGCGCCAGCAACAGAGGACAGGGCGCCTACAATGAGCAGTTCTTC.

This clonotype was seen only a few times. The chain couples TRBV11-3 to TRBJ2-3, with 10 bases that match TRBD2. V trimming: 0 bases; J trimming: 4 bases; junction bases outside the gene matches: 7. This CDR3 has 17 amino acids. The germline V gene encodes CDR1 SGHNT and CDR2 YENEEA. The CDR3 DNA follows: TGTGCCAGCAGCTTAGATCTAGCGGGAGCTTCGGCAGATACGCAGTATTTT. This encodes CASSLDLAGASADTQYF.

This clonotype was seen more than once but under ten times. J is TRBJ1-1 and V is TRBV7-2, with D possibly being TRBD1 (5 bases). The CDR3 length is 11 residues. Per the germline V gene, CDR1 is SGHTA and CDR2 is FQGNSA. The CDR3 sequence is CAILPQGEAFF. CDR3 DNA sequence: TGTGCTATTCTACCCCAGGGCGAAGCTTTCTTT.

The rearrangement joins TRBV5-6 to TRBJ2-7; a possible D gene is TRBD1 (5 bases). The germline CDR1 and CDR2 sequences are SGHDT and YYEEEE. V was shortened by 2 bases and J by 3 bases, with 24 bases between the two germline ends. This CDR3 comprises 18 residues. As DNA, the CDR3 is TGTGCCAGCAGCTTCATACCAGCGTTAGGGGAACTCAACTACGAGCAGTACTTC. It translates to CASSFIPALGELNYEQYF.

This clonotype was seen at least ten times. This chain uses TRBV4-2 with TRBJ1-2; a weak D match, TRBD1 (5 bases). Germline CDR1 is LGHNA and CDR2 is YNFKEQ. The V end lost 0 bases, the J end lost 8 bases, and 13 bases lay between the germline ends. This CDR3 comprises 14 residues. CDR3 sequence: CASSQDMGVRGYTF. In DNA, the CDR3 is TGTGCCAGCAGCCAAGATATGGGGGTACGAGGCTACACCTTC.